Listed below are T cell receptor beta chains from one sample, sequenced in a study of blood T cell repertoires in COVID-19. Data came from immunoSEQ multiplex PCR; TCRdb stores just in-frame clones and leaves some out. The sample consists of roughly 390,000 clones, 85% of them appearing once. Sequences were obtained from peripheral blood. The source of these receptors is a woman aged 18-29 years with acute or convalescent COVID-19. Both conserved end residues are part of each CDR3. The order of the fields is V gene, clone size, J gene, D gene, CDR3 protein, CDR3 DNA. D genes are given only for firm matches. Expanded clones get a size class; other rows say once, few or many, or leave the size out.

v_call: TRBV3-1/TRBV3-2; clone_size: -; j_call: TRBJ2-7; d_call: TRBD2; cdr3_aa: CASSALAGASYEQYF; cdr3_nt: TGTGCCAGCAGCGCCCTAGCGGGGGCCTCCTACGAGCAGTACTTC
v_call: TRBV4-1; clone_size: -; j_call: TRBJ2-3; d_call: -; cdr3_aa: CASSQVTGRSTDTQYF; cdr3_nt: TGCGCCAGCAGCCAAGTAACAGGGCGGAGCACAGATACGCAGTATTTT
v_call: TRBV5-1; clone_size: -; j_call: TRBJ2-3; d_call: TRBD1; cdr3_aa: CASSFPGTGVTDTQYF; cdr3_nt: TGCGCCAGCAGCTTTCCCGGGACAGGGGTCACAGATACGCAGTATTTT
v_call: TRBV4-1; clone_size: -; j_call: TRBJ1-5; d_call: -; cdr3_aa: CASSPRRGGRTQPQHF; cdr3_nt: TGCGCCAGCAGCCCCAGAAGGGGGGGGCGGACCCAGCCCCAGCATTTT
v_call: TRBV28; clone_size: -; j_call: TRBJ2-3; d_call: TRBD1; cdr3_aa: CASSTRDRGPLTDTQYF; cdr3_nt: TGTGCCAGCAGTACCCGGGACAGGGGACCACTCACAGATACGCAGTATTTT
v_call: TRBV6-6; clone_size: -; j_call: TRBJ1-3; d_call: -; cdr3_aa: CASSYSQDLGNTIYF; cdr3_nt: TGTGCCAGCAGTTACTCACAGGACCTAGGAAACACCATATATTTT
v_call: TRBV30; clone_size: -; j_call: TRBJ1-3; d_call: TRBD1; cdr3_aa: CAWSVEGAPGNTIYF; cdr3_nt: TGTGCCTGGAGTGTAGAGGGGGCGCCCGGAAACACCATATATTTT
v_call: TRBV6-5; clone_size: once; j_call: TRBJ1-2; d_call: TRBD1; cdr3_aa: CASTPQGAAGYTF; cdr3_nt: TGTGCCAGCACCCCACAGGGGGCTGCCGGCTACACCTTC
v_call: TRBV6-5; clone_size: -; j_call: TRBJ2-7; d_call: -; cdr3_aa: CASRIQGYEQYF; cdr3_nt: TGTGCCAGCAGGATACAGGGCTACGAGCAGTACTTC
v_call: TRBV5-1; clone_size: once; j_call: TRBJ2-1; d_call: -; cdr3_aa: CASRPRRATYNEQFF; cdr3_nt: TGCGCCAGCAGACCCCGCAGGGCCACTTACAATGAGCAGTTCTTC
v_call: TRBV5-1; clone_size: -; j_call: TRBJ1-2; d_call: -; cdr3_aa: CASSSVGANYGYTF; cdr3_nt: TGCGCCAGCAGCTCGGTAGGGGCTAACTATGGCTACACCTTC
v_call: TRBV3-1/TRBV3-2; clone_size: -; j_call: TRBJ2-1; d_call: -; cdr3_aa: CASWTGSYNEQFF; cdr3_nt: TGTGCCAGCTGGACTGGCTCCTACAATGAGCAGTTCTTC
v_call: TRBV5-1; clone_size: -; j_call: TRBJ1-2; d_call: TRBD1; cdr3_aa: CASRRDRNYGYTF; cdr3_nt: TGCGCCAGCAGGCGGGACAGAAACTATGGCTACACCTTC